Listed below are T cell receptor beta chains from one sample, sequenced in a study of blood T cell repertoires in COVID-19. TCRdb's copy holds only in-frame clones and misses some; the assay was immunoSEQ multiplex PCR. The table records about 150,000 clones, over 65% of them present only once. Sequencing was carried out using peripheral blood. These receptors all stem from a man older than 75 with acute or convalescent COVID-19. Each CDR3 is given with its conserved first and last residue. A D gene is named only where the DNA matches it firmly. Clone size is stated in some rows and not others, as once, few, many or a class when expanded.

14,TRBV28,TRBJ2-2,.,.,TGTGCCAGCAGTTTAGGGCCCGGTTTCGGGGAGCTGTTTTTT,CASSLGPGFGELFF
13,TRBV29-1,TRBJ2-7,.,.,TGCAGCGCAGGCGGTGCGGGGCCCTACGAGCAGTACTTC,CSAGGAGPYEQYF
17,TRBV5-1,TRBJ1-6,TRBD1,.,TGCGCCAGCAGTCCAATACCACCGGGACAGCAAAATTCACCCCTCCACTTT,CASSPIPPGQQNSPLHF
15,TRBV5-1,TRBJ1-1,TRBD1,once,TGCGCCAGCAGCTCAATGGGGGACAGAGACACTGAAGCTTTCTTT,CASSSMGDRDTEAFF
15,TRBV7-9,TRBJ2-6,.,.,TGTGCCGGGCAGGGGACCAGCTCTGGGGCCAACGTCCTGACTTTC,CAGQGTSSGANVLTF
16,TRBV5-5,TRBJ2-6,TRBD1,once,TGTGCCAGCAGCTACCCAGGGGGCGCTGGGGCCAACGTCCTGACTTTC,CASSYPGGAGANVLTF
16,TRBV12-2,TRBJ1-1,.,.,.,CASRLVGQGTNAEAFF
14,TRBV4-2,TRBJ1-2,.,.,TGTGCCAGCAGCCCCTACTCGGGGGTTCGCGGCTACACCTTC,CASSPYSGVRGYTF
15,TRBV5-1,TRBJ1-3,.,.,TGCGCCAGCAGCTTGGGAGGAGTCTCTGGAAACACCATATATTTT,CASSLGGVSGNTIYF
16,TRBV21-1,TRBJ2-7,.,.,TGTGCCCGCGGGACTAGCGTTAGAAGGCGCTCCTACGAGCAGTACTTC,CARGTSVRRRSYEQYF
15,TRBV7-2,TRBJ1-2,.,.,TGTGCCAGCAGCTTAGATTCACAGGGACACTATGGCTACACCTTC,CASSLDSQGHYGYTF
15,TRBV11-3,TRBJ2-7,TRBD1,.,TGTGCCAGCAGCTTAGGCCAGGGGGCAGCCTACGAGCAGTACTTC,CASSLGQGAAYEQYF
13,TRBV6-6,TRBJ1-2,.,.,TGTGCCAGCAGTGAGGGACATCGCTATGGCTACACCTTC,CASSEGHRYGYTF
15,TRBV7-2,TRBJ2-7,TRBD2,.,TGTGCCAGCAGCTTAGGTGGGGGGGGTCGCTACGAGCAGTACTTC,CASSLGGGGRYEQYF
15,TRBV6-5,TRBJ2-1,TRBD2,.,TGTGCCAGCAGGCCGGGACTAGCGGGGGGGGATGAGCAGTTCTTC,CASRPGLAGGDEQFF
13,TRBV11-3,TRBJ1-2,TRBD1,few,TGTGCCAGCAGCCCAGGGGGTAACGGTGGCTACACCTTC,CASSPGGNGGYTF
17,TRBV5-1,TRBJ2-5,TRBD2,.,TGCGCCAGCAGCTTAACTAGCGGGGGGGCCCCACAAGAGACCCAGTACTTC,CASSLTSGGAPQETQYF
14,TRBV5-4,TRBJ1-2,TRBD1,.,TGTGCCAGCAGCTTGAGAGACAGGGGCTATGGCTACACCTTC,CASSLRDRGYGYTF